This T cell receptor beta chain was retrieved from a study of Graves' ophthalmopathy and Graves' hyperthyroidism. CDR1 and CDR2 (germline): PRHDT, FYEKMQ (reference sequence). The trim removed 4 bases at V and 6 bases at J, leaving 10 bases unmatched. This CDR3 spans 15 amino acids. The diagnostic workup employed clinical symptoms, serum thyroxine, TRAb, thyroid ultrasound and orbital computed tomography. Fresh peripheral blood (over 9.5 ml) yielded the PBMCs. RNA transcripts yielded amplified TCR beta CDR3 regions. HTBI primers were used in a first-round RT-PCR, which preceded a second-round multiplex PCR. TCRdb reanalysed the multiplex PCR reads using MiXCR and keeps one entry per CDR3 protein. The table has hundreds of thousands of distinct CDR3 sequences, 20% to 25% seen once; the top ten hold approximately 7.7%.

The sequence came from a woman younger than 30 with stable Graves' hyperthyroidism. Some clones in this sample may be carry-over from other donors' samples. Sequencing input: peripheral blood. J is TRBJ2-7 and V is TRBV13; TRBD1 aligns across 9 bases. CDR3 sequence reads: CASSSGDRVSAEQYF. In nucleotides, the CDR3 is TGTGCCAGCAGCTCAGGGGACAGGGTAAGCGCCGAGCAGTACTTC.